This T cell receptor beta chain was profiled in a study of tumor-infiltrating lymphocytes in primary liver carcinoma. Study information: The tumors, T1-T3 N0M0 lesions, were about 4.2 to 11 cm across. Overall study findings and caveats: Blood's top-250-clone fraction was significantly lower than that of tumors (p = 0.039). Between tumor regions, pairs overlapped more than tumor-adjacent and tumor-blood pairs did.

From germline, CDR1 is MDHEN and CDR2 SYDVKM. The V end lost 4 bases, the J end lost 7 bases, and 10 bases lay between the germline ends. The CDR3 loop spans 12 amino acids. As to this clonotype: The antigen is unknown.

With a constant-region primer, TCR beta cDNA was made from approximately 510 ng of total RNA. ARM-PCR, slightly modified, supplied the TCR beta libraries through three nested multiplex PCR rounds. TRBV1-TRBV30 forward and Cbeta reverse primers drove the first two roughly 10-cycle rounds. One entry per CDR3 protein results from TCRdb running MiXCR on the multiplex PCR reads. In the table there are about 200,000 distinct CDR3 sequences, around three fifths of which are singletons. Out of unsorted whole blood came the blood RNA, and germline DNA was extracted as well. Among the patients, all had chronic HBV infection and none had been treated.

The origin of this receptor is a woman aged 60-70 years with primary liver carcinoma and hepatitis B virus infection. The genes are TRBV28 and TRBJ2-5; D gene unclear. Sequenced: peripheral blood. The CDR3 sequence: CASSSPQRTQYF. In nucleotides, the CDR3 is TGTGCCAGCAGTTCCCCTCAGCGGACCCAGTACTTC.